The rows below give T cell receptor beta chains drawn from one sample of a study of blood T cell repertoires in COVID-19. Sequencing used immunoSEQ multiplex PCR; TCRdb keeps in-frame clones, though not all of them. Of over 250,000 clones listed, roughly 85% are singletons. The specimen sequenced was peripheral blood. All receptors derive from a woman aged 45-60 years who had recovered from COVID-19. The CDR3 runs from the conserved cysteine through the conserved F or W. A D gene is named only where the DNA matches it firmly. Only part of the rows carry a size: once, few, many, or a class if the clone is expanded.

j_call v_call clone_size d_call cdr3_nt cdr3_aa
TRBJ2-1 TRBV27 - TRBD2 TGTGCCAGCAGCCTAGCGGACAATGAGCAGTTCTTC CASSLADNEQFF
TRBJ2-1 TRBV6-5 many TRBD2 TGTGCCAGCAGTTGGACTGGGACTAGCGGGAGGGCAGTTCTGTTCTTC CASSWTGTSGRAVLFF
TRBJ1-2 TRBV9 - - TGTGCCAGCAGCGACTCCTTGGAGGGAGCTAACTATGGCTACACCTTC CASSDSLEGANYGYTF
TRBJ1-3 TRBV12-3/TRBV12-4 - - TGTGCCAGCAGTTTCGCTGGAAACACCATATATTTT CASSFAGNTIYF
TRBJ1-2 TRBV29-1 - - TGCAGCGTTGAATCGGGGGTGTATGGCTACACCTTC CSVESGVYGYTF
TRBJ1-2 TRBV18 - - TGTGCCAGCTCACAGGGGATTGGGATCGGCTATGGCTACACCTTC CASSQGIGIGYGYTF
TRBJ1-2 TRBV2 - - TGTGCCAGCAGTGACGGGGACTATGGCTACACCTTC CASSDGDYGYTF
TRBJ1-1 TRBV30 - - TGTGCCTGGAAGATGTCGGGGGGAGGCGCTTTCTTT CAWKMSGGGAFF
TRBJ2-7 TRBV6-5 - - TGTGCCAGCAGTTACTCGTCAGGGGCAGGGACCTACGAGCAGTACTTC CASSYSSGAGTYEQYF
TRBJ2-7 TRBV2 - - TGTGCCAGCAGAATCGACAGACCCTCCTACGAGCAGTACTTC CASRIDRPSYEQYF
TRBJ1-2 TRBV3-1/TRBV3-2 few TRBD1 TGTGCCAGCAGCCAAGCGGGACAGGTCTATGGCTACACCTTC CASSQAGQVYGYTF
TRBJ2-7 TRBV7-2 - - TGTGCCAGCAGCGCGACTGTGTCCTACGAGCAGTACTTC CASSATVSYEQYF
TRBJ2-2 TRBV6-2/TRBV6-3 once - TGTGCCAGCAGTTACTCGGGCAGGGGATTGTTTTTT CASSYSGRGLFF
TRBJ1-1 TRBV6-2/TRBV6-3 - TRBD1 TGTGCCAGCAGTACACAGGGGTACACTGAAGCTTTCTTT CASSTQGYTEAFF
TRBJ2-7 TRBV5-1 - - TGCGCCAGCAGCCACAGACAGGGAGGTGACGAGCAGTACTTC CASSHRQGGDEQYF
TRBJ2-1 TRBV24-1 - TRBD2 TGTGCCACCAGTGACACTAGCGGGAACAATGAGCAGTTCTTC CATSDTSGNNEQFF
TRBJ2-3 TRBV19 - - TGTGCCAGTACCCGCGAGAGCACAGATACGCAGTATTTT CASTRESTDTQYF
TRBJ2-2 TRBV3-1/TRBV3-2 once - TGTGCCAGCAATCAGGTCTCCGGGGAGCTGTTTTTT CASNQVSGELFF
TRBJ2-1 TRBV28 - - TGTGCCAGCAGTTTACGGCTAGTCGGGGTTGAGCAGTTCTTC CASSLRLVGVEQFF
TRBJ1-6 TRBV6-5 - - TGTGCCAGCAGTTACATCAGCGGGCGCCTATCTTCACCCCTCCACTTT CASSYISGRLSSPLHF
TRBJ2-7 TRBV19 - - TGTGCCAGTAGTAGGAGCGGTCCGGTAACCTACGAGCAGTACTTC CASSRSGPVTYEQYF
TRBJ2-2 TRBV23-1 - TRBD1 TGCGCCAGCAGTCAATTGGGACAGAGGCCCTTTAACACCGGGGAGCTGTTTTTT CASSQLGQRPFNTGELFF
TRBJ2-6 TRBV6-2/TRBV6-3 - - TGTGCCAGCAGTTTAACTTTCCGGACAGCCCTTAAATCTGGGGCCAACGTCCTGACTTTC CASSLTFRTALKSGANVLTF
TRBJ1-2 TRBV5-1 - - TGCGCCAGCAGCCCGATGGGGCGGAGCGGCTACACCTTC CASSPMGRSGYTF
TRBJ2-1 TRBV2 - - TGTGCCAGCAGTGCTTGGGGGGACTCCTACAATGAGCAGTTCTTC CASSAWGDSYNEQFF
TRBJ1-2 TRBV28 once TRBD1 TGTGCCAGCAGTGAGACCGGGACAGAGGCCTATGGCTACACCTTC CASSETGTEAYGYTF
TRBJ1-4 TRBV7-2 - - TGTGCCAGCAGCTTAAATATCGCGGGATCTAATGAAAAACTGTTTTTT CASSLNIAGSNEKLFF
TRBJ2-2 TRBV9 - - TGTGCCAGCAGCATCAGTGGCACCGGGGAGCTGTTTTTT CASSISGTGELFF
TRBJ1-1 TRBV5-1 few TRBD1 TGCGCCAGCAACGCGGGGACAGGGAACACTGAAGCTTTCTTT CASNAGTGNTEAFF
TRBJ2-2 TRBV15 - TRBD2 TGTGCCACCAGCGCTCAGCGGGCGGGGGGAGCCGGGGAGCTGTTTTTT CATSAQRAGGAGELFF
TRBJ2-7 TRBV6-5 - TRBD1 TGTGCCAGCAGTTACGGGACAGGGATGGGCTACGAGCAGTACTTC CASSYGTGMGYEQYF
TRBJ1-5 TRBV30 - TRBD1 TGTGCCTGGAGTGAGAAACAGGGGGCGCGAGGCAATCAGCCCCAGCATTTT CAWSEKQGARGNQPQHF
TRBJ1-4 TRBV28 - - TGTGCCAGCAGTGAAAGGCGGGAAAAACTGTTTTTT CASSERREKLFF
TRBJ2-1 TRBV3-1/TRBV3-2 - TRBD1 TGTGCCAGCAGCCAAGTGCCAGGGGGCAGGTTCTTC CASSQVPGGRFF
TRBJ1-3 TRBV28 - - TGTGCCAGCAGACCTCAGGGGTTGTACGATGCTGCTGGAAACACCATATATTTT CASRPQGLYDAAGNTIYF
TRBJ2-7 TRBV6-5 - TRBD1 TGTGCCAGCAGTCCACGGACAGGGTCGTCCTACGAGCAGTACTTC CASSPRTGSSYEQYF
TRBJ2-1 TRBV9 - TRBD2 TGTGCCAGCAGCACAACAAGTAGCGGGGCCTACAATGAGCAGTTCTTC CASSTTSSGAYNEQFF
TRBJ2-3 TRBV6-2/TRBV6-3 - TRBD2 TGTGCCAGCAGTTACGTGAGTAGCGGGGGCTCTAGGGATACGCAGTATTTT CASSYVSSGGSRDTQYF